The 28 T cell receptor beta chains listed next were all sequenced from one sample in a study of response to subunit inactivated influenza vaccine. TCRdb analysed the RT-PCR reads with MiXCR anew, one entry per CDR3 protein. The data hold about 480,000 distinct CDR3 sequences, with 10% to 15% observed a single time. Source: PBMCs from blood, taken more than 35 days after vaccination. The receptors come from a man in his fifties who received an inactivated influenza vaccine.

The J gene is TRBJ1-5, the V gene TRBV6-5, with 9 bases lining up with TRBD1. The trim removed 0 bases at V and 9 bases at J, leaving 6 bases unmatched. Germline V gives CDR1 MNHEY, CDR2 SVGAGI. This CDR3 region has 15 residues. The CDR3 DNA reads TGTGCCAGCAGTTACTCGCGACAGGGGGTAGGGCCCCAGCATTTT. It codes for CASSYSRQGVGPQHF.

There are a few counts of this clonotype. The chain's CDR3 is CASSLGYGVLETQYF. The CDR3 DNA follows: TGCGCCAGCAGCTTGGGCTACGGCGTGTTGGAGACCCAGTACTTC. The chain is built from TRBV5-1 and TRBJ2-5; D uncertain. Germline loops: CDR1 SGHRS, CDR2 YFSETQ. The CDR3 covers 15 residues. Trimming left V 0 bases short and J 5 bases short, with 14 bases between.

The table lists this clonotype with many counts. This chain joins TRBV5-5 and TRBJ2-1; TRBD2 agrees at 13 bases. Germline V gene lookup returns CDR1 SGHKS and CDR2 YYEKEE (reference sequence). V gave up 2 bases and J gave up 9 bases; unmatched junction bases: 2. The CDR3 loop spans 14 amino acids. The CDR3 reads CASSLGLAGVEQFF. CDR3 DNA: TGTGCCAGCAGCTTAGGACTAGCGGGGGTTGAGCAGTTCTTC.

The V and J genes are TRBV5-5 and TRBJ2-7; no definite D call. This CDR3 is built from 14 residues. The V end lost 2 bases, the J end lost 2 bases, and 11 bases lay between the germline ends. Germline CDR1 is SGHKS and CDR2 is YYEKEE (reference sequence). The CDR3 DNA reads as TGTGCCAGCAGCTTTACGATAGGGCCCTACGAGCAGTACTTC. Amino acid sequence: CASSFTIGPYEQYF.

This clonotype has only a few counts. The genes are TRBV5-1 and TRBJ1-2; 8 bases are a match to TRBD1. This CDR3 comprises 14 residues. Trimming at V came to 8 bases and at J to 5 bases, leaving 11 bases not matched to a gene. Germline V gene lookup returns CDR1 SGHRS and CDR2 YFSETQ. The chain's CDR3 is CASTSETGVYGYTF. The CDR3 nucleotides are TGCGCCAGTACGTCCGAGACAGGGGTTTATGGCTACACCTTC.

This clonotype was seen a handful of times. The chain recombines TRBV5-1 with TRBJ2-3, with 11 bases aligning to TRBD1. The CDR3 spans 16 residues. Germline V lookup: CDR1 SGHRS, CDR2 YFSETQ. V dropped 4 bases and J dropped 4; count of bases not matched to a gene: 8. The CDR3, as DNA: TGCGCCAGCAGCAGCCTCCGGGACAGGGGGGCAGATACGCAGTATTTT. Translated, it gives CASSSLRDRGADTQYF.

The genes are TRBV5-4 and TRBJ2-3; D is perhaps TRBD2 (7 bases). Trimming stripped 2 bases from V and 4 bases from J, with 20 bases between. The CDR3 runs 17 residues. CDR1 and CDR2 from the germline V gene are SGHNT and YYREEE (reference sequence). The CDR3 sequence: CASSFVRGGAVPDTQYF. In DNA form, the CDR3 reads TGTGCCAGCAGCTTTGTCCGCGGGGGCGCGGTTCCAGATACGCAGTATTTT.

This clonotype was seen a few times. The rearrangement links TRBV5-1 to TRBJ1-6; D unclear. Germline CDR1 is SGHRS and CDR2 is YFSETQ. The CDR3 loop spans 14 amino acids. The V and J ends lost 1 base and 8 bases respectively, with 10 bases between them. CDR3 nucleotide sequence: TGCGCCAGCAGCTTGACAGCCTGGGATTCACCCCTCCACTTT. Encoded protein: CASSLTAWDSPLHF. The whole variable domain, filled in from reference TRBV5-1 and TRBJ1-6, reads KAGVTQTPRYLIKTRGQQVTLSCSPISGHRSVSWYQQTPGQGLQFLFEYFSETQRNKGNFPGRFSGRQFSNSRSEMNVSTLELGDSALYLCASSLTAWDSPLHFGNGTRLTVT.

There are a few counts of this clonotype. J is TRBJ2-5 and V is TRBV5-1; the D gene is possibly TRBD2 (6 bases). V shed 4 bases and J shed 4 bases, with 14 bases lying between them. The V gene's germline CDR1 is SGHRS and CDR2 YFSETQ. The CDR3 contains 14 residues. The CDR3 bases are TGCGCCAGCAGCACCGGGACTGCCAGAGAGACCCAGTACTTC. It is translated as CASSTGTARETQYF. Full variable domain (remainder filled in from reference TRBV5-1 and TRBJ2-5): KAGVTQTPRYLIKTRGQQVTLSCSPISGHRSVSWYQQTPGQGLQFLFEYFSETQRNKGNFPGRFSGRQFSNSRSEMNVSTLELGDSALYLCASSTGTARETQYFGPGTRLLVL.

This clonotype has more than one count but fewer than ten. This rearrangement joins TRBV5-1 to TRBJ2-7; D unclear. Trimming stripped 0 bases from V and 6 bases from J, with 13 bases between. CDR1 is SGHRS and CDR2 is YFSETQ in the germline V gene. This CDR3 has 14 residues. CDR3 sequence: CASSLGDGVGEQYF. The CDR3 nucleotides are TGCGCCAGCAGCTTGGGGGATGGAGTGGGCGAGCAGTACTTC. The full variable domain, its missing parts supplied by reference TRBV5-1 and TRBJ2-7, is KAGVTQTPRYLIKTRGQQVTLSCSPISGHRSVSWYQQTPGQGLQFLFEYFSETQRNKGNFPGRFSGRQFSNSRSEMNVSTLELGDSALYLCASSLGDGVGEQYFGPGTRLTVT.

This clonotype was counted only a few times. The chain's CDR3 is CASSLDGQETQYF. CDR3 DNA sequence: TGCGCCAGCAGCTTGGATGGCCAAGAGACCCAGTACTTC. The rearrangement links TRBV5-1 to TRBJ2-5; D not certain. The V end was cut by 0 bases, the J end by 1 base, with 4 bases between. This CDR3 contains 13 residues. Germline CDR1 and CDR2: SGHRS and YFSETQ.

This clonotype was observed a handful of times. Germline is not matched at one junction end, which may reflect a read error. The V call is TRBV6-2 or TRBV6-3, the J call TRBJ1-1; D ambiguous. The CDR3 has 13 residues. Germline values: CDR1 MNHEY, CDR2 SVGEGT. The CDR3 loop reads CASSYVLNTDAFF. The CDR3 DNA sequence: TGTGCCAGCAGTTACGTACTGAACACTGATGCTTTCTTT.

The chain carries TRBV11-1 and TRBJ2-5; a possible D gene is TRBD1 (5 bases). There are 18 residues in the CDR3. Germline CDR1 reads SGHAT; CDR2 reads FQDESV (reference sequence). V lost 1 base, J lost 2 bases, and 20 bases lay in between. In DNA form, the CDR3 reads TGTGCCAGCAGCTTAGAAGCTTTTGCAGGGAACAGACAAGAGACCCAGTACTTC. It is translated as CASSLEAFAGNRQETQYF.

This clonotype was counted many times. This chain connects TRBV27 to TRBJ1-2, with D maybe TRBD1 (6 bases). Trimming removed 0 bases from V and 2 bases from J, with 10 bases in between. The germline V gene has CDR1 MNHEY and CDR2 SMNVEV (reference sequence). The CDR3 covers 15 residues. CDR3 amino acids: CASSLSPGANYGYTF. In nucleotides, the CDR3 is TGTGCCAGCAGTTTATCTCCGGGGGCGAACTATGGCTACACCTTC.

This clonotype was detected ten times or more. The chain combines TRBV7-9 with TRBJ2-1, with TRBD2 identical over 13 bases. Germline V gene data show CDR1 as SEHNR and CDR2 as FQNEAQ (reference sequence). This CDR3 comprises 15 residues. V lost 5 bases, J lost 9 bases, and 7 bases stayed unmatched. CDR3 amino acids: CASSPGLAGVFEQFF. The CDR3 nucleotides are TGTGCCAGCAGCCCCGGACTAGCGGGAGTCTTTGAGCAGTTCTTC.

The chain couples TRBV12-3 or TRBV12-4 to TRBJ2-1, with D possibly matching TRBD2 (5 bases). This CDR3 comprises 15 residues. V lost 6 bases and J lost 0, with 12 bases in between. The CDR3 region is CASSQRRSSYNEQFF. The CDR3 nucleotides read TGTGCCAGCAGCCAGCGGAGGAGCTCCTACAATGAGCAGTTCTTC.

The chain joins TRBV3-1 to TRBJ2-7, with TRBD2 as a possible D gene (6 bases). The V gene's germline CDR1 is LGHDT and CDR2 YNNKEL (reference sequence). This CDR3 spans 14 amino acids. V gave up 6 bases and J gave up 5 bases, with 17 bases separating them. The CDR3 nucleotides read TGTGCCAGCAGGTCAGGAGGGATGAAAAACGAGCAGTACTTC. Translating gives CASRSGGMKNEQYF.

The chain recombines TRBV6-2 or TRBV6-3 with TRBJ1-1; D may be TRBD1 (5 bases). Germline V gene lookup returns CDR1 MNHEY and CDR2 SVGEGT. With 6 bases removed from V and 1 base from J, the gap between germline ends came to 12 bases. The CDR3 runs to 14 residues. The CDR3 nucleotides are TGTGCCAGCAGCAGGGATTTGAGGAACACTGAAGCTTTCTTT. This encodes CASSRDLRNTEAFF.

This chain connects TRBV28 to TRBJ2-1, with 9 bases identical to TRBD2. The V segment lost 6 bases and the J segment 5 bases; nucleotides outside the gene matches: 11. Germline CDR1 MDHEN, CDR2 SYDVKM. CDR3 length: 16 amino acids. The CDR3 bases are TGTGCCAGCAGCTCGCGGGCGGGGGGGCAGGACAATGAGCAGTTCTTC. Amino acid sequence: CASSSRAGGQDNEQFF.

The chain joins TRBV28 to TRBJ2-7; D possibly corresponds to TRBD1 (5 bases). The CDR3 is 14 amino acids. The V gene's germline CDR1 is MDHEN and CDR2 SYDVKM. Deletions cut 1 base from V and 3 bases from J, with 10 bases between. The DNA for the CDR3 is TGTGCCAGCAGTTTATCCGCAGGGTTCTACGAGCAGTACTTC. Protein product: CASSLSAGFYEQYF.

The CDR3 sequence is CASTTLQGVYNSPLHF. Written as DNA, the CDR3 is TGTGCCAGCACGACGCTACAGGGGGTCTATAATTCACCCCTCCACTTT. The V gene is TRBV5-5, the J gene TRBJ1-6, with TRBD1 identical over 8 bases. This CDR3 comprises 16 residues. The V and J ends lost 6 bases and 3 bases, in that order; junction bases with no gene match: 8. CDR1 and CDR2 from the germline V gene are SGHKS and YYEKEE (reference sequence).

This clonotype has just a few counts. The chain uses TRBV20-1 and TRBJ2-1; D might be TRBD1 or TRBD2, each matching 6 bases. V was cut by 4 bases and J by 3 bases, with 22 bases left in between. Germline V CDR1 and CDR2: DFQATT, SNEGSKA (reference sequence). The CDR3 runs to 17 residues. CDR3 region: CSAIGGSRGSYYNEQFF. Here the CDR3 DNA reads TGCAGTGCTATAGGAGGGTCGAGGGGGAGCTACTACAATGAGCAGTTCTTC.

A few counts support this clonotype. The chain is built from TRBV29-1 and TRBJ2-6; TRBD2 is a possible D gene (5 bases). Looked up from germline, CDR1 is SQVTM and CDR2 is ANQGSEA. V was pared by 2 bases and J by 0 bases, with 14 bases between. The CDR3 runs 17 residues. CDR3 bases: TGCAGCGTTGAAATAGCGTTCTTCGTCTCTGGGGCCAACGTCCTGACTTTC. It translates to CSVEIAFFVSGANVLTF.

This clonotype was picked up many times. The chain combines TRBV7-9 with TRBJ2-7; 8 nucleotides line up with TRBD2. The ends lost 5 bases at V and 7 bases at J; junction bases unmatched: 7. The CDR3 loop spans 13 amino acids. Germline loops: CDR1 SEHNR, CDR2 FQNEAQ (reference sequence). CDR3 protein: CASSMLGLVEQYF. CDR3 coding DNA: TGTGCCAGCAGCATGCTGGGACTAGTGGAGCAGTACTTC.

This chain uses TRBV6-1 with TRBJ2-5; TRBD1 might be the D (5 bases). Germline assignment: CDR1 MNHNS and CDR2 SASEGT. The CDR3 consists of 13 residues. V was shortened by 6 bases and J by 2 bases, with 10 bases between the two germline ends. CDR3 in DNA: TGTGCCAGCAGACAGGAGACACAAGAGACCCAGTACTTC. It codes for CASRQETQETQYF.

The chain couples TRBV12-3 or TRBV12-4 to TRBJ2-2; unclear D gene. The CDR3 is made up of 14 amino acids. The V end was cut by 3 bases, the J end by 4 bases, with 9 bases between. CDR3 bases: TGTGCCAGCAGTTTCGGGCCTTCCACCGGGGAGCTGTTTTTT. Translation: CASSFGPSTGELFF.

This clonotype was counted a few times. CDR3 amino acids: CSAGQSRETQYF. The CDR3 coding sequence is TGCAGCGCAGGACAATCGAGAGAGACCCAGTACTTC. The rearrangement uses TRBV29-1 and TRBJ2-5, with a possible D match to TRBD1 (5 bases). There are 12 residues in the CDR3. V was clipped by 7 bases and J by 4 bases, with 13 bases between them. Per the germline V gene, CDR1 is SQVTM and CDR2 is ANQGSEA.

Of note for this clonotype: This may arise from a read error, as a much more abundant clone is one base away. V gene TRBV7-2 combines with J gene TRBJ2-2; D gene uncertain. V was cut by 1 base and J by 6 bases, with 6 bases left in between. The CDR3 extends over 13 amino acids. CDR1 is SGHTA, CDR2 FQGNSA, per germline. The CDR3 spells CASSLVEAGELFF. CDR3 DNA: TGTGCCAGCAGCTTAGTAGAGGCCGGGGAGCTGTTTTTT. The full variable domain, rest sourced from reference TRBV7-2 and TRBJ2-2, is GAGVSQSPSNKVTEKGKDVELRCDPISGHTALYWYRQSLGQGLEFLIYFQGNSAPDKSGLPSDRFSAERTGGSVSTLTIQRTQQEDSAVYLCASSLVEAGELFFGEGSRLTVL.